This T cell receptor beta chain was captured by sequencing in a study of CD8+ T cells in alopecia areata. The overall study: The study gave tofacitinib for 6 to 18 months, then 6 months off drug. Overall study results and limits: The study found higher clonality in lesional than normal scalp, especially in alopecia totalis/universalis. TCRs were shared less clearly across patients than in mice, possibly for HLA-related reasons. Resident alphabeta T cells of normal skin are also sequenced in scalp samples.

Sequencing used cDNA as its template, made by extracting RNA and reverse transcribing it. Some clones are missing from TCRdb's copy, which holds only in-frame ones; the method was immunoSEQ multiplex PCR. In the table there are roughly 20,000 clones, around three fifths of which are singletons. Researchers took lesional scalp punch biopsies and peripheral blood from people who were alopecia areata patients. V was clipped by 6 bases and J by 0 bases, with 12 bases between them. The CDR3 consists of 15 residues. Germline values: CDR1 MNHEY, CDR2 SVGAGI. A note on this clone: What it recognizes is unknown.

Sample: skin, taken at week 0. V usage is TRBV6-5 and J usage is TRBJ2-1; D uncertain. This TCR was sampled from a human donor with alopecia areata. CDR3 sequence reads: CASRLQPSSYNEQFF. In DNA form, the CDR3 reads TGTGCCAGCAGATTACAGCCTAGCTCCTACAATGAGCAGTTCTTC.